This TCR beta chain was observed in a study of human T cells and chemical hapten exposure. Study-level information: Weekly diphenylcyclopropenone doses were given to patients' scalps across the approximately 22-week study.

Germline V lookup: CDR1 MNHNS, CDR2 SASEGT. This CDR3 spans 14 amino acids. V shed 6 bases and J shed 2 bases, with 14 bases lying between them. Study observations and caveats: Expanded TCRs formed significantly more large CDR3 similarity clusters than controls.

This clonotype has a handful of counts. Its antigen is currently unknown. TCRdb reprocessed the RACE reads via MiXCR and lists one record per CDR3 protein. The sample has roughly 380,000 distinct CDR3 sequences, 4.5% to 6% seen once. Time point here: pre-sensitization, week 0. Treatment denoted: therapeutic diphenylcyclopropenone sensitization with weekly scalp DPC. Sequencing used whole blood, obtained in connection with sensitization to the hapten diphenylcyclopropenone (DPC). The receptor was derived from a woman between 45 and 65 years old with alopecia areata. Some clones in this sample may be carry-over from other donors' samples. V and J are TRBV6-1 and TRBJ2-7, with D unresolved. CDR3 sequence reads: CASSGQMPPYEQYF. DNA of the CDR3: TGTGCCAGCAGCGGCCAAATGCCCCCCTACGAGCAGTACTTC.